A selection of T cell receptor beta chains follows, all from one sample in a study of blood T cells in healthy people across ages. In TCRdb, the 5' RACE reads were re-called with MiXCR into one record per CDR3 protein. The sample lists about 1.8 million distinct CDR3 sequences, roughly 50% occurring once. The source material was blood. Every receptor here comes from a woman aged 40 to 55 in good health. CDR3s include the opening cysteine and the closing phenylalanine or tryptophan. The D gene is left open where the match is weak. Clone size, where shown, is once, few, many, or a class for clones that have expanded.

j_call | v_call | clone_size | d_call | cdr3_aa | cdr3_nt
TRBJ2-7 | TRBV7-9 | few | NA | CASSASTHEQYF | TGTGCCAGCAGCGCCTCTACCCACGAGCAGTACTTC
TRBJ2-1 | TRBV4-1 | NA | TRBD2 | CASSQDPLAGVLLGNEQFF | TGCGCCAGCAGCCAGGACCCTCTAGCGGGGGTTCTTCTTGGGAATGAGCAGTTCTTC
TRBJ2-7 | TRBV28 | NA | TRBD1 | CASSDRDQTYEQYF | TGTGCCAGCTCCGACAGGGACCAGACCTACGAGCAGTACTTC
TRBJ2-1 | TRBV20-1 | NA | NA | CSAREKGTANEQFF | TGCAGTGCTAGAGAAAAAGGTACCGCCAATGAGCAGTTCTTC
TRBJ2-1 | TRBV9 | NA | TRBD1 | CASSGGTGGMRNEQFF | TGTGCCAGCAGCGGTGGGACAGGGGGTATGCGGAATGAGCAGTTCTTC
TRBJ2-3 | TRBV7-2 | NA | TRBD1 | CASSRSGTGVGDTQYF | TGTGCCAGCAGCCGTTCCGGGACAGGGGTGGGAGATACGCAGTATTTT
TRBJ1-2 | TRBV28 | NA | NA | CASSEIGKAGYGYTF | TGTGCCAGCAGTGAGATAGGCAAGGCAGGCTATGGCTACACCTTC
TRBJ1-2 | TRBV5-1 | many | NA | CASSLGRSNYGYTF | TGTGCCAGCAGTTTGGGCAGGTCTAACTATGGCTACACCTTC
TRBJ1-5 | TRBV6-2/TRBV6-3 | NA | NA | CASSYLYGDQPQHF | TGTGCCAGCAGTTACCTTTATGGGGATCAGCCCCAGCATTTT
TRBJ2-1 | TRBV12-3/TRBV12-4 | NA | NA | CASTLRGEQFF | TGTGCCAGCACCTTAAGGGGGGAGCAGTTCTTC
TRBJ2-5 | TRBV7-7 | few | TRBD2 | CASAPGGETQYF | TGTGCTAGCGCCCCGGGAGGGGAGACCCAGTACTTC
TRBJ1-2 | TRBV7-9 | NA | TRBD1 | CASTPQGDYGYTF | TGTGCCAGCACGCCCCAGGGGGACTATGGCTACACCTTC
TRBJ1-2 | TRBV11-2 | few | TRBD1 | CASSTNLQGAYGYTF | TGTGCCAGCAGCACCAACCTACAGGGGGCCTATGGCTACACCTTC
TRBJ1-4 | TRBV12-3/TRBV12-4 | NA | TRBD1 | CASRAGTGNEKLFF | TGTGCCAGCAGGGCCGGGACAGGAAATGAAAAACTGTTTTTT
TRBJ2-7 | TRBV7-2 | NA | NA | CASSSLQRGASYEQYF | TGTGCCAGCAGCTCCCTACAGAGAGGCGCTTCCTACGAGCAGTACTTC